These 14 T cell receptor beta chains were all obtained from the same sample, sequenced in a study of blood T cell repertoires in COVID-19 (dated by TCRdb to about 2020). Library construction relied on the immunoSEQ multiplex PCR assay. Entries here come from immuneACCESS through TCRdb and include only in-frame sequences with V and J called. Some clones fail to appear in such tables; in the studies checked, an unresolved V gene covers under half of the shortfall, and the cause of the remainder is unknown. The sample table holds about 20,000 clones, of which 79% were seen once. The ten largest clones capture 56% of the sample. Sequenced: peripheral blood. The receptors stem from a man older than 75 with acute or convalescent COVID-19.

The chain uses TRBV5-6 and TRBJ2-6; D possibly corresponds to TRBD2 (7 bases). V was clipped by 0 bases and J by 0 bases, with 10 bases between them. CDR3 length: 17 residues. CDR1 is SGHDT, CDR2 YYEEEE, per germline. CDR3 residues: CASSLVGGASGANVLTF. The CDR3 region has the DNA TGTGCCAGCAGCTTGGTGGGGGGGGCCTCTGGGGCCAACGTCCTGACTTTC.

This clone has only one observation. This chain links TRBV6-5 with TRBJ1-1; 11 bases agree with TRBD1. V lost 2 bases to trimming and J lost 4 bases; unmatched junction nucleotides: 0. The CDR3 spans 14 residues. Germline assignment: CDR1 MNHEY and CDR2 SVGAGI. CDR3 nucleotides: TGTGCCAGCAGTTACGGGACAGGGGGCACTGAAGCTTTCTTT. It translates to CASSYGTGGTEAFF.

CDR3 in amino acids: CASSIGGGGPEAFF. The CDR3 coding sequence is TGTGCCAGTAGTATAGGCGGGGGGGGCCCTGAAGCTTTCTTT. The rearrangement joins TRBV19 to TRBJ1-1, with TRBD1 as a possible D gene (6 bases). CDR1 LNHDA and CDR2 SQIVND come from the germline V gene (reference sequence). Trimming removed 1 base from V and 6 bases from J, with 12 bases in between. The CDR3 consists of 14 residues.

This chain connects TRBV7-3 to TRBJ2-3; the match to TRBD2 covers 7 bases. From germline, CDR1 is SGHTA and CDR2 FQGTGA. The CDR3 loop spans 13 amino acids. V gave up 5 bases and J gave up 5 bases; unmatched junction bases: 4. The CDR3: CASSEGLQDTQYF. CDR3 nucleotide sequence: TGTGCCAGCAGCGAGGGACTACAAGATACGCAGTATTTT.

The V and J genes are TRBV3-1 (or the pseudogene TRBV3-2) and TRBJ2-1; no firm D call. V gave up 6 bases and J gave up 5 bases, with 8 bases separating them. The CDR3 is 12 amino acids. Germline loops: CDR1 LGHDT, CDR2 YNNKEL (reference sequence). The CDR3 bases are TGTGCCAGCAGTCGAGAAAACAATGAGCAGTTCTTC. As protein: CASSRENNEQFF.

The chain uses TRBV11-3 and TRBJ2-3, with 9 nucleotides matching TRBD2. The CDR3 has 17 residues. Germline CDR1 SGHNT, CDR2 YENEEA. The V and J ends lost 5 bases and 3 bases, in that order; junction bases with no gene match: 12. The CDR3 nucleotides are TGTGCCAGCAGCCAGGGGTTAGCGGGAGTCGAAACAGATACGCAGTATTTT. Translation: CASSQGLAGVETDTQYF.

This rearrangement joins TRBV5-1 to TRBJ2-5, with 10 bases fitting TRBD2. The CDR3 is 15 residues long. CDR1 and CDR2 (germline): SGHRS, YFSETQ. Trimming at V came to 5 bases and at J to 5 bases, leaving 9 bases not matched to a gene. CDR3 sequence reads: CASSKSGRAPETQYF. The CDR3 coding sequence is TGCGCCAGCAGTAAGAGCGGGAGGGCTCCGGAGACCCAGTACTTC.

The genes are TRBV6-4 and TRBJ2-1; TRBD2 matches 14 bases. The CDR3 length is 16 residues. Trimming at V came to 0 bases and at J to 10 bases, leaving 5 bases not matched to a gene. The germline gives CDR1 MRHNA, CDR2 SNTAGT. The CDR3 sequence is CASSDSGTSGRGEQFF. The CDR3 DNA follows: TGTGCCAGCAGTGACTCCGGGACTAGCGGGAGAGGAGAGCAGTTCTTC.

The gene calls are TRBV7-6 and TRBJ2-1; 8 nucleotides align to TRBD2. CDR1 SGHVS and CDR2 FNYEAQ come from the germline V gene. The CDR3 sequence is 16 residues long. The ends lost 2 bases at V and 4 bases at J; junction bases unmatched: 7. CDR3 region: CASSLNPTSAYNEQFF. The CDR3 coding sequence is TGTGCCAGCAGCTTAAACCCGACTAGCGCGTACAATGAGCAGTTCTTC.

This sequence joins TRBV11-2 and TRBJ2-3; a weak D match, TRBD2 (7 bases). CDR1 SGHAT and CDR2 FQNNGV come from the germline V gene. V was cut by 6 bases and J by 4 bases, with 20 bases left in between. The length of the CDR3 is 16 residues. The CDR3 DNA follows: TGTGCCAGCAGACTAAAGGTCGGGGGGCGCGCAGATACGCAGTATTTT. Translation: CASRLKVGGRADTQYF. Based on the CDR3 plus reference TRBV11-2 and TRBJ2-3, the full variable domain is EAGVAQSPRYKIIEKRQSVAFWCNPISGHATLYWYQQILGQGPKLLIQFQNNGVVDDSQLPKDRFSAERLKGVDSTLKIQPAKLEDSAVYLCASRLKVGGRADTQYFGPGTRLTVL.

The CDR3 nucleotides read TGTGCCATCAGTGAGTCTCCTAAAGGGACTAGCGGTTCTGACTACAATGAGCAGTTCTTC. Translated: CAISESPKGTSGSDYNEQFF. The V call is TRBV10-3, the J call TRBJ2-1; 11 nucleotides line up with TRBD2. The CDR3 consists of 20 residues. After removal of 0 bases from V and 3 bases from J, the junction contained 13 bases not matched to a gene. Germline lookup yields CDR1 ENHRY and CDR2 SYGVKD.

In its sample, this clone was seen a few times. V is TRBV5-6 and J is TRBJ1-1, with TRBD1 matching over 10 bases. V dropped 4 bases and J dropped 5; count of bases not matched to a gene: 8. The CDR3 has 15 amino acids. Germline-derived CDR1 and CDR2 are SGHDT and YYEEEE. CDR3 coding DNA: TGTGCCAGCAGCCGATACGGACAGGGGGAGACTGAAGCTTTCTTT. Amino acids: CASSRYGQGETEAFF.

V usage is TRBV20-1 and J usage is TRBJ2-5; no firm D call. The CDR3 runs 10 residues. The germline CDR1 and CDR2 sequences are DFQATT and SNEGSKA (reference sequence). The V end lost 3 bases, the J end lost 5 bases, and 4 bases lay between the germline ends. CDR3 sequence reads: CSASSETQYF. The CDR3 DNA reads as TGCAGTGCTAGTTCGGAGACCCAGTACTTC.

The rearrangement links TRBV10-1 to TRBJ2-5, with TRBD2 matching over 9 bases. Germline-derived CDR1 and CDR2 are WNHNN and SYGVQD (reference sequence). The CDR3 has 16 residues. The V gene end was trimmed by 0 bases and the J gene end by 5 bases; junction bases not matched to a gene: 7. The CDR3 bases are TGCGCCAGCAGTGAGTCGTTAGCGGGAGACGGGGAGACCCAGTACTTC. It codes for CASSESLAGDGETQYF.